Listed below are T cell receptor beta chains from one sample, sequenced in a study of cytomegalovirus exposure and HLA in healthy donors. Assay used: immunoSEQ multiplex PCR; TCRdb lists only in-frame clones, some missing. Here the sample spans approximately 170,000 clones, just under 85% being singletons. The sample consisted of PBMCs. The receptors derive from a man in his thirties or forties in good health and CMV-seropositive. CDR3s include the opening cysteine and the closing phenylalanine or tryptophan. Each record gives: J gene, D gene, V gene, clone size, CDR3 protein, CDR3 DNA. D genes are given only for firm matches. Where a row states a size, it is once, few, many or the class of an expanded clone; other rows omit it.

TRBJ2-2 | TRBD2 | TRBV4-1 | . | CASSQIAGTNTGELFF | TGCGCCAGCAGCCAAATAGCGGGGACGAACACCGGGGAGCTGTTTTTT
TRBJ1-1 | TRBD1 | TRBV5-1 | . | CASSSRGIFQDTEAFF | TGCGCCAGCAGCTCCAGGGGGATTTTCCAGGACACTGAAGCTTTCTTT
TRBJ2-1 | . | TRBV11-3 | . | CASSLVQGIPYNEQFF | TGTGCCAGCAGCTTAGTACAGGGTATCCCCTACAATGAGCAGTTCTTC
TRBJ2-3 | TRBD2 | TRBV4-3 | . | CASSQDGTSGSDTQYF | TGCGCCAGCAGCCAAGACGGGACTAGCGGTTCAGATACGCAGTATTTT
TRBJ1-1 | . | TRBV7-2 | . | CASSYRRDTEAFF | TGTGCCAGCAGCTATCGACGGGACACTGAAGCTTTCTTT
TRBJ2-1 | TRBD2 | TRBV7-3 | . | CASSFSGGAYNEQFF | TGTGCCAGCAGTTTTAGCGGGGGGGCCTACAATGAGCAGTTCTTC
TRBJ2-1 | . | TRBV27 | . | CASSLAGPHYYNEQFF | TGTGCCAGCAGTTTAGCGGGACCGCATTACTACAATGAGCAGTTCTTC
TRBJ1-2 | . | TRBV6-5 | . | CASSPGVSYGYTF | TGTGCCAGCAGCCCCGGGGTTAGCTATGGCTACACCTTC
TRBJ1-5 | TRBD1 | TRBV5-1 | . | CASRRDRGRGQPQHF | TGCGCCAGCAGAAGGGACAGGGGGCGCGGACAGCCCCAGCATTTT
TRBJ2-1 | . | TRBV9 | once | CASSVLTNYNEQFF | TGTGCCAGCAGCGTACTAACGAACTACAATGAGCAGTTCTTC
TRBJ1-4 | TRBD1 | TRBV14 | . | CASSPRQGGEKLFF | TGTGCCAGCAGCCCCAGACAGGGGGGTGAAAAACTGTTTTTT
TRBJ2-7 | TRBD1 | TRBV13 | . | CASSPTGQGADEQYF | TGTGCCAGCAGCCCAACGGGACAGGGAGCTGACGAGCAGTACTTC
TRBJ1-1 | . | TRBV2 | . | CASSELAGLNTEAFF | TGTGCCAGCAGTGAATTGGCAGGGTTGAACACTGAAGCTTTCTTT
TRBJ1-4 | TRBD1 | TRBV7-9 | once | CASTVRDRTNEKLFF | TGTGCCAGCACCGTACGGGACAGAACTAATGAAAAACTGTTTTTT
TRBJ2-1 | TRBD1 | TRBV7-7 | . | CASSRRQGNNEQFF | TGTGCTAGCAGCCGAAGACAGGGTAACAATGAGCAGTTCTTC
TRBJ2-2 | TRBD1 | TRBV18 | . | CASSPQQGDTGELFF | TGTGCCAGCTCACCACAGCAGGGGGACACCGGGGAGCTGTTTTTT
TRBJ2-3 | . | TRBV5-4 | . | CASSLVGSGDTQYF | TGTGCCAGCAGCTTGGTGGGGAGTGGAGATACGCAGTATTTT
TRBJ2-3 | TRBD2 | TRBV9 | . | CASSISGATSTDTQYF | TGTGCCAGCAGCATCAGCGGGGCCACGAGCACAGATACGCAGTATTTT
TRBJ2-7 | . | TRBV7-9 | . | CASSLGIRTTLEQYF | TGTGCCAGCAGCTTAGGTATAAGAACTACGCTCGAGCAGTACTTC
TRBJ1-2 | . | TRBV29-1 | . | CSVEDMGAVYGYTF | TGCAGCGTTGAAGATATGGGGGCAGTCTATGGCTACACCTTC
TRBJ2-5 | . | TRBV7-2 | . | CASSFQSSQQETQYF | TGTGCCAGCAGCTTTCAATCAAGTCAGCAAGAGACCCAGTACTTC
TRBJ1-1 | . | TRBV4-1 | . | CASTVRDSGNTEAFF | TGCGCCAGCACCGTCAGGGATTCGGGGAACACTGAAGCTTTCTTT
TRBJ2-2 | TRBD2 | TRBV7-9 | . | CASSPREGSNTGELFF | TGTGCCAGCAGCCCTCGGGAGGGTTCGAACACCGGGGAGCTGTTTTTT
TRBJ1-1 | . | TRBV18 | . | CASSPGQQNEAFF | TGTGCCAGCTCACCAGGGCAGCAGAATGAAGCTTTCTTT
TRBJ1-5 | . | TRBV7-6 | . | CASSRAAGASNQPQHF | TGTGCCAGCAGCCGGGCGGCGGGGGCCAGCAATCAGCCCCAGCATTTT
TRBJ2-3 | TRBD2 | TRBV9 | once | CASSVSGVSTDTQYF | TGTGCCAGCAGCGTTAGCGGGGTCAGCACAGATACGCAGTATTTT
TRBJ2-7 | TRBD1 | TRBV9 | . | CASSAYRGDEQYF | TGTGCCAGCAGCGCTTACAGGGGCGACGAGCAGTACTTC
TRBJ1-1 | . | TRBV5-1 | . | CASSSRGLRTEAFF | TGCGCCAGCAGCTCCAGGGGTTTGAGAACTGAAGCTTTCTTT
TRBJ2-1 | TRBD2 | TRBV2 | . | CASSPRLAGSYNEQFF | TGTGCCAGCAGTCCACGACTAGCGGGGTCCTACAATGAGCAGTTCTTC
TRBJ2-2 | TRBD2 | TRBV19 | . | CASSNSPSGGGTGELFF | TGTGCCAGTAGTAACTCCCCTAGCGGGGGCGGGACCGGGGAGCTGTTTTTT
TRBJ2-7 | . | TRBV5-1 | . | CASSPEVSEMGEQYF | TGCGCCAGCAGCCCGGAGGTGTCCGAGATGGGAGAGCAGTACTTC
TRBJ1-1 | . | TRBV7-9 | once | CASSFQGTTNTEAFF | TGTGCCAGCAGCTTCCAGGGAACTACGAACACTGAAGCTTTCTTT
TRBJ2-6 | . | TRBV4-3 | . | CASSQGERGSGANVLTF | TGCGCCAGCAGCCAAGGGGAACGGGGGTCTGGGGCCAACGTCCTGACTTTC
TRBJ2-7 | TRBD1 | TRBV11-2 | . | CASSTGVYEQYF | TGTGCCAGCAGCACAGGGGTCTACGAGCAGTACTTC
TRBJ1-2 | TRBD1 | TRBV6-5 | . | CASSYSRGLGGYTF | TGTGCCAGCAGTTATTCCAGGGGGCTCGGTGGCTACACCTTC
TRBJ1-6 | . | TRBV6-5 | . | CASSQEQGENSPLHF | TGTGCCAGCAGCCAGGAACAGGGAGAGAATTCACCCCTCCACTTT
TRBJ2-5 | . | TRBV11-2 | . | CASSLAQGPETQYF | TGTGCCAGCAGCTTAGCTCAGGGGCCTGAGACCCAGTACTTC
TRBJ2-1 | TRBD2 | TRBV12-5 | . | CASAPVIAGADEQFF | TGTGCTAGTGCCCCGGTGATAGCGGGGGCCGATGAGCAGTTCTTC
TRBJ2-7 | . | TRBV6-5 | once | CASSYSTKASGEQYF | TGTGCCAGCAGTTACAGTACTAAGGCCTCGGGAGAGCAGTACTTC